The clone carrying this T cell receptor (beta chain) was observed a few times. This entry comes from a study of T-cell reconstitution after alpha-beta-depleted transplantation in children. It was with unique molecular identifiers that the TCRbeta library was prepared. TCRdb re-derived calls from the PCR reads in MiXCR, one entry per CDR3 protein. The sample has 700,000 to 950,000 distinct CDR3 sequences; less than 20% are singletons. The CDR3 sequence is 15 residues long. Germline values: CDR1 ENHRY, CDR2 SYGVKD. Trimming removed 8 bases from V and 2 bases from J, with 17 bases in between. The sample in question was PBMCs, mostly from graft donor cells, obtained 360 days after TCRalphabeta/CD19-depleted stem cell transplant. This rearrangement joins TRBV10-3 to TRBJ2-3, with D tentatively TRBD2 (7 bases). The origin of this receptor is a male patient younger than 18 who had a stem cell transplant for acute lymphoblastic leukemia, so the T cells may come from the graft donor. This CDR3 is CAIQRGGGPTDTQYF. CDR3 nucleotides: TGTGCCATCCAACGAGGCGGGGGCCCCACAGATACGCAGTATTTT.